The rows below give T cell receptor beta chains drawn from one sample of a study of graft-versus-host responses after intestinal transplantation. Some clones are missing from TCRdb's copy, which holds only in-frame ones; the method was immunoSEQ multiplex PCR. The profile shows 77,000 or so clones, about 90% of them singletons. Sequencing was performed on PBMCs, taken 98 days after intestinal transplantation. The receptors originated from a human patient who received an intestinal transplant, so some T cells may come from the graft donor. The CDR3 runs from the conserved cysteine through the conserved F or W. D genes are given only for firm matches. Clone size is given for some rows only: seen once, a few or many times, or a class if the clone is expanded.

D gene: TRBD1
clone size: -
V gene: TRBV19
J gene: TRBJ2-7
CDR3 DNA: TGTGCCAGTAGTACCGGTCAGACAGGGGGATACGAGCAGTACTTC
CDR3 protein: CASSTGQTGGYEQYF

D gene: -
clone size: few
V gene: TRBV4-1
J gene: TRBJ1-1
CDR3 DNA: TGCGCCAGCAGCCAGACAATAATGGGTCTAAGGGACACTGAAGCTTTCTTT
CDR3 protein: CASSQTIMGLRDTEAFF

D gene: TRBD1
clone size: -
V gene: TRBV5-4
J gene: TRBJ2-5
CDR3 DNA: TGTGCCAGCAGCTTGGCAGGGGGAAGAGGGACCCAGTACTTC
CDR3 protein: CASSLAGGRGTQYF

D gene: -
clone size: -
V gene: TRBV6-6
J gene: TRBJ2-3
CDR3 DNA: TGTGCCAGCAGTCCCCGGGGGACTACAGATACGCAGTATTTT
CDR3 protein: CASSPRGTTDTQYF

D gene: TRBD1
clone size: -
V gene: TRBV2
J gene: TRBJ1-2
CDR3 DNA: TGTGCCAGCAGTGAAGGTTGGGGACAGGGCTATGGCTACACCTTC
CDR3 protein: CASSEGWGQGYGYTF

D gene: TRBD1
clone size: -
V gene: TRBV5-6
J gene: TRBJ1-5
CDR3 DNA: TGTGCCAGCAGCGTTGGGACAGCTAATCAGCCCCAGCATTTT
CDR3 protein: CASSVGTANQPQHF

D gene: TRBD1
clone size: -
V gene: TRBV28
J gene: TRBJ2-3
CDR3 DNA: TGTGCCAGCAGTTTAGGGGACAGGGGGACAGATACGCAGTATTTT
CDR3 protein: CASSLGDRGTDTQYF

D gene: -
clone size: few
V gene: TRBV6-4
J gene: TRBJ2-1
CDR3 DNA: TGTGCCAGCAGTGCTAGCTCCTACAATGAGCAGTTCTTC
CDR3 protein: CASSASSYNEQFF

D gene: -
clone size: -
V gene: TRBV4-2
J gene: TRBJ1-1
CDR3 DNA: TGTGCCAGCAGCCAAAACACAGAAAACACTGAAGCTTTCTTT
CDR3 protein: CASSQNTENTEAFF

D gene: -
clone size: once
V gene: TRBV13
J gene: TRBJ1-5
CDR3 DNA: TGTGCCAGCAGCGCCAGTGCCAATCAGCCCCAGCATTTT
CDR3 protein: CASSASANQPQHF

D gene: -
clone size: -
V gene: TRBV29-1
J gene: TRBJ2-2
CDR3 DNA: TGCAGCGCTACAGAAGTCTGGCCCGGGGAGCTGTTTTTT
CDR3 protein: CSATEVWPGELFF

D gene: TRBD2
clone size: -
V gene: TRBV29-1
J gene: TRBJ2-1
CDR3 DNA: TGCAGCGTTGAGTTACTAGCGGGGAGCTCCTACAATGAGCAGTTCTTC
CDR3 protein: CSVELLAGSSYNEQFF

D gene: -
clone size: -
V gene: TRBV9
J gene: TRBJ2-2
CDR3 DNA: TGTGCCAGCAGCTACGACAGCCCTTTGACCGGGGAGCTGTTTTTT
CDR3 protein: CASSYDSPLTGELFF

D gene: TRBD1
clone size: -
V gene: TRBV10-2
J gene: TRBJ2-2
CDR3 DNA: TGCGCCAGCAGTGAGCGGGGACAGGGTGGGACCGGGGAGCTGTTTTTT
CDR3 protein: CASSERGQGGTGELFF

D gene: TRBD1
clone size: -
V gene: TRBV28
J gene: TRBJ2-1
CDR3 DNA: TGTGCCAGCAGTCCCGACCGGGACAGCTACAATGAGCAGTTCTTC
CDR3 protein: CASSPDRDSYNEQFF

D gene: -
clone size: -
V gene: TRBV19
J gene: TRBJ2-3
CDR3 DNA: TGTGCCAGTAGTATATTGGGGGATACGCAGTATTTT
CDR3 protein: CASSILGDTQYF

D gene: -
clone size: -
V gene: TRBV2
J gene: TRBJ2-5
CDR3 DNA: TGTGCCAGCAGTGAAGCCGGGCCCCAAGAGACCCAGTACTTC
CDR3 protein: CASSEAGPQETQYF

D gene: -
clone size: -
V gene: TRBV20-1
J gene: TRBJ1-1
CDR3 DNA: TGCAGTGCTAGACAGGCCACTGAAGCTTTCTTT
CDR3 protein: CSARQATEAFF

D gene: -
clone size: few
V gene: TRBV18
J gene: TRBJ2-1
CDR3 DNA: TGTGCCAGCTCACCCTACAGGGCCTCCTACAATGAGCAGTTCTTC
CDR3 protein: CASSPYRASYNEQFF

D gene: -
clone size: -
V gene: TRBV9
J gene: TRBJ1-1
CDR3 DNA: TGTGCCAGCAGCGTAGCGCGGAACACTGAAGCTTTCTTT
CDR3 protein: CASSVARNTEAFF

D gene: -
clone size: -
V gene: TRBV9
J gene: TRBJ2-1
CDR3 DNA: TGTGCCAGCAGCGTAGAGAAGCGTTCCTACAATGAGCAGTTCTTC
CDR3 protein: CASSVEKRSYNEQFF

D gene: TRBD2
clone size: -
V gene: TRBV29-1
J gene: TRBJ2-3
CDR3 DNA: TGCAGCGTTGACGGGACTAGCGGGAGTAGGGATACGCAGTATTTT
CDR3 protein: CSVDGTSGSRDTQYF

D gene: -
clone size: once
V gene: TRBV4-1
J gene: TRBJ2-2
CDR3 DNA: TGCGCCAGCAGGCAGAGCACCGGGGAGCTGTTTTTT
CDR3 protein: CASRQSTGELFF

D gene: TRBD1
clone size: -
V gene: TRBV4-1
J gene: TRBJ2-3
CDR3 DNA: TGCGCCAGCAGCCAGTTTTTTCCCGGGACAGGGAGAACAGATACGCAGTATTTT
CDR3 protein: CASSQFFPGTGRTDTQYF

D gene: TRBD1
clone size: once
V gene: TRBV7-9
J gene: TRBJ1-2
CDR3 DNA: TGTGCCAGCAGCCGGGACAGGGGAAAGGAGTCCTATGGCTACACCTTC
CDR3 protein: CASSRDRGKESYGYTF

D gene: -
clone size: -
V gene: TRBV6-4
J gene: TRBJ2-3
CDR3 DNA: TGTGCCAGCAGTGACCCCGCGGGACCCGGGGCAAGAACAGATACGCAGTATTTT
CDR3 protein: CASSDPAGPGARTDTQYF

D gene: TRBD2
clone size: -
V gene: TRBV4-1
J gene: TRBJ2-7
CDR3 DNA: TGTGCCAGCAGCCAAGTAGCGGGAGGGCCTGGGGAGCAGTACTTC
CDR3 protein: CASSQVAGGPGEQYF

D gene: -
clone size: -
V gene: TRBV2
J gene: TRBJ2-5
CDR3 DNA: TGTGCCAGCAGTGGGATGAGCTACCAAGAGACCCAGTACTTC
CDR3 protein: CASSGMSYQETQYF

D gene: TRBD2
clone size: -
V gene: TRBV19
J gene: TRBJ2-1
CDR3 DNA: TGTGCCAGTAGTATACCCCTAGCGGGGGGACGATACAATGAGCAGTTCTTC
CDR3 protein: CASSIPLAGGRYNEQFF

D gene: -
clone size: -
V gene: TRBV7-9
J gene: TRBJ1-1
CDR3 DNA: TGTGCCAGCAGAAGGGACCTAATCCTGAACACTGAAGCTTTCTTT
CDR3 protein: CASRRDLILNTEAFF

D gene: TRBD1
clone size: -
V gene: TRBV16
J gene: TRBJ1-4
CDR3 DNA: TGTGCCAGCAGCCCTAGGACAGGAAATGAAAAACTGTTTTTT
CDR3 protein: CASSPRTGNEKLFF

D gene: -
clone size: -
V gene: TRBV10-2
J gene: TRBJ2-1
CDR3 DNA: TGCGCCAGCAGCCCCCCTGGACCCTACAATGAGCAGTTCTTC
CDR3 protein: CASSPPGPYNEQFF